This T cell receptor (beta chain) comes out of a study of Graves' ophthalmopathy and Graves' hyperthyroidism. Around 9.9 ml of fresh blood yielded the PBMCs by density gradient. In this sample, this clonotype turned up a few times. Its antigen is undetermined. Amplification of the TCR beta CDR3 regions used RNA transcripts (as template). Amplification began with first-round RT-PCR using HTBI primers, then second-round multiplex PCR was performed. TCRdb recomputed calls from the multiplex PCR reads with MiXCR, one row per CDR3 protein. Here the sample spans 660,000 or so distinct CDR3 sequences, about 40% being singletons. The CDR3 consists of 13 residues. The V end was cut by 3 bases, the J end by 4 bases, with 9 bases between. General study results and limits: For predicting ophthalmopathy progression, the model had 70.59% sensitivity and roughly 77% specificity. Blood repertoires reportedly contained most expanded thyroid clonotypes above 0.001 frequency.

V gene TRBV12-3 or TRBV12-4 combines with J gene TRBJ1-1, with D perhaps TRBD1 (5 bases). The sequence derives from an adult man with Graves' ophthalmopathy. The sequencing sample was made of peripheral blood. CDR3 sequence reads: CASSLGVITEAFF. For the CDR3, the DNA is TGTGCCAGCAGTTTGGGGGTAATCACTGAAGCTTTCTTT.